The 10 T cell receptor beta chains below come from one sample, sequenced in a study of circulating CD8 cells and anti-PD-1 response in melanoma. The QIAseq Immune Repertoire TCR panel built the libraries from around 15 ng of total RNA. TCRdb re-analysed the reads in MiXCR, keeping a single row per CDR3 protein. The sample carries fewer than 800 distinct CDR3 sequences, approximately 10% recorded once. From live CD3+CD8+TCRalphabeta+ cells, four PD-1 and/or TIGIT subsets were sorted. Specimen: CD8+ T cells from PBMCs, collected at baseline or after one month of anti-PD-1 therapy (not recorded which). Source of these receptors: a human donor with melanoma.

In its sample, this clonotype ranks as medium-sized (0.01 to 0.1%). The V and J genes are TRBV14 and TRBJ2-5; D remains unclear. The CDR3 consists of 16 residues. Germline CDR1 SGHDN, CDR2 FVKESK. Trimming took off 0 bases at V and 1 base at J, with 12 bases between the two ends. CDR3 bases: TGTGCCAGCAGCCAAGATTGGACGGTCCTCCAAGAGACCCAGTACTTC. It translates to CASSQDWTVLQETQYF.

This clonotype ranks as medium-sized. This chain joins TRBV20-1 and TRBJ1-1; TRBD1 is a possible D gene (5 bases). Germline-derived CDR1 and CDR2 are DFQATT and SNEGSKA (reference sequence). V was cut by 0 bases and J by 5 bases, with 10 bases left in between. This CDR3 is built from 13 residues. CDR3 sequence: CSARDRVKTEAFF. CDR3 coding DNA: TGCAGTGCTAGAGACAGGGTCAAAACTGAAGCTTTCTTT.

The chain combines TRBV7-3 with TRBJ2-1; 11 positions match TRBD1. The CDR3 has 15 residues. The germline gives CDR1 SGHTA, CDR2 FQGTGA. V lost 6 bases to trimming and J lost 3 bases; unmatched junction nucleotides: 4. The CDR3 nucleotides read TGTGCCAGCAGAGGGGACAGGGGGTTCTACAATGAGCAGTTCTTC. It yields the protein CASRGDRGFYNEQFF.

This clonotype counts as medium-sized. The chain recombines TRBV7-2 with TRBJ2-5; tentatively, D is TRBD1 or TRBD2 (5 bases each). Between the trimmed V and J ends, which lost 1 base and 5 bases, there was a span of 11 bases. This CDR3 comprises 14 residues. Germline CDR1 reads SGHTA; CDR2 reads FQGNSA. The DNA for the CDR3 is TGTGCCAGCAGCTTAGTGCTGGGGGATGAGACCCAGTACTTC. This encodes CASSLVLGDETQYF.

This clonotype is termed medium-sized (0.01 to 0.1%). V and J are TRBV9 and TRBJ2-1, with D possibly called TRBD1 or TRBD2 (6 bases each). The CDR3 is made up of 15 amino acids. With 1 base removed from V and 8 bases from J, the gap between germline ends came to 16 bases. Per germline, CDR1 SGDLS and CDR2 YYNGEE. Here the CDR3 DNA reads TGTGCCAGCAGCGTATGGGGGGCCCTTGGGGATGAGCAGTTCTTC. Amino acid sequence: CASSVWGALGDEQFF.

By sample share, this clonotype is hyperexpanded (1% or more). V and J are TRBV11-2 and TRBJ1-6; D gene uncertain. The CDR3 has 16 amino acids. With 0 bases removed from V and 10 bases from J, the gap between germline ends came to 16 bases. Germline V gene lookup returns CDR1 SGHAT and CDR2 FQNNGV. The CDR3 DNA is TGTGCCAGCAGCTTAGATCCCCAACCGAGGATCTCACCCCTCCACTTT. Residues: CASSLDPQPRISPLHF.

This clonotype is medium-sized within its sample. The CDR3 nucleotides are TGTGCCAGCAGCTTGACAGGGGACAAGAACACTGAAGCTTTCTTT. Its translation: CASSLTGDKNTEAFF. This rearrangement joins TRBV21-1 to TRBJ1-1; no check of the table's D call, TRBD1, against the DNA was made. TRBV21-1 is labeled a pseudogene. The CDR3 runs to 15 residues.

By sample fraction, this clonotype is medium-sized. This sequence joins TRBV9 and TRBJ2-1; possibly TRBD2 for D (5 bases). CDR1 is SGDLS and CDR2 is YYNGEE in the germline V gene. Trimming shortened V by 6 bases and J by 0 bases, and 13 bases separated the two germline ends. The CDR3 runs to 15 residues. The CDR3 region is CASIGGTGSYNEQFF. The CDR3 nucleotides are TGTGCCAGCATCGGAGGAACGGGCTCCTACAATGAGCAGTTCTTC.

Judged by abundance, this clonotype is medium-sized. This chain connects TRBV19 to TRBJ2-3; 11 bases are a match to TRBD2. The germline V gene encodes CDR1 LNHDA and CDR2 SQIVND (reference sequence). Trimming cost V 4 bases and J 13 bases; bases outside gene matches: 10. The CDR3 is 14 residues long. Here the CDR3 reads CASSTEGTSGDKYF. For the CDR3, the DNA is TGTGCCAGTAGTACAGAGGGGACTAGCGGAGACAAGTATTTT.

This clonotype rates as medium-sized. The chain combines TRBV4-3 with TRBJ2-1, with TRBD2 matching 15 bases. V shed 0 bases, J shed 10 bases, and the junction held 7 bases outside the gene matches. This CDR3 contains 17 residues. The germline V gene encodes CDR1 LGHNA and CDR2 YSLEER. This chain's CDR3 is CASSQEEGLAGGLEQFF. CDR3 bases: TGCGCCAGCAGCCAAGAGGAAGGACTAGCGGGGGGGCTCGAGCAGTTCTTC.